This T cell receptor beta chain is drawn from a study of CD8+CD57+ T cells in acquired aplastic anemia. Study at large: CD4+ reads averaged approximately 11 million in healthy donors.

Whole-study findings and limits: Between patients and controls, about 30 CD8+ CDR3 sequences were found in common.

In regard to this clonotype: Its antigen is still unknown.

Genomic DNA was employed as the template in profiling TCR beta VDJ and CDR3. A single record per CDR3 protein comes from TCRdb applying MiXCR to the reads. The table lists about 210,000 distinct CDR3 sequences, 60% to 65% of them singletons. J lost 7 bases, V lost 7 bases, and 14 bases had no gene match. This CDR3 contains 15 residues. Germline V gene data show CDR1 as SQVTM and CDR2 as ANQGSEA. This receptor was taken from a human donor in good health. V is TRBV29-1 and J is TRBJ1-2, with TRBD1 identical over 11 bases. The sequenced material came from sorted CD4+, CD8+, or CD8+CD57+ T cells (not recorded which) from PBMCs. The CDR3 is CSAEETGTGGGGYTF. The CDR3 coding sequence is TGCAGCGCCGAGGAAACCGGGACAGGGGGTGGTGGCTACACCTTC.